The source of this T cell receptor beta chain is a study of blood T cell repertoires in COVID-19. Looking at the study overall: Acute and convalescent COVID-19 specimens originated in the United States, Italy and Spain.

Germline V gene sequence: CDR1 MNHEY, CDR2 SMNVEV (reference sequence). The V end was cut by 5 bases, the J end by 7 bases, with 15 bases between. The CDR3 covers 14 residues. Original handling: Amplification with reference gene primers provided the estimates of nucleated cell counts. Repertoires were generated with immunoSEQ multiplex PCR, while TCRdb's copy carries only in-frame clones and drops some. That table is the source of V, J and clone size, and D and trimming were worked out from the DNA. The sample includes 110,000 to 150,000 clones, over 80% seen only once; the top ten take around 11%. Everyone who took part was roughly 18 to 90 years old, and they came from 20 to 25 US areas.

This TCR was sampled from a man aged 60 to 69 who had recovered from COVID-19. The chain uses TRBV27 and TRBJ2-1; D perhaps matches TRBD1 (6 bases). The specimen was PBMCs or T cells enriched from blood (not recorded which). The CDR3 here is CASSRAGDRNEQFF. The CDR3 DNA sequence: TGTGCCAGCAGTCGGGCAGGGGATAGGAATGAGCAGTTCTTC.